Here is one T cell receptor beta chain with its context. Random hexamers served to reverse transcribe roughly 0.5 to 1 ug RNA. TCRdb independently ran MiXCR on the immunoSEQ multiplex PCR reads; one entry per CDR3 protein. The sample includes under 150,000 distinct CDR3 sequences, about 94% of them seen just once. This entry belongs to a study of CD8 T cells in Susac syndrome. The CDR3 totals 17 residues. V was pared by 5 bases and J by 0 bases, with 7 bases of the junction left unmatched. The sequencing input was CD4+ T cells from PBMCs. This clonotype originated in a human donor with multiple sclerosis. V gene TRBV12-3 or TRBV12-4 combines with J gene TRBJ1-5; 10 bases line up with TRBD1. The CDR3 reads CASSPLGTGVSNQPQHF. The CDR3 nucleotides are TGTGCCAGCAGTCCTCTCGGGACAGGGGTTAGCAATCAGCCCCAGCATTTT.